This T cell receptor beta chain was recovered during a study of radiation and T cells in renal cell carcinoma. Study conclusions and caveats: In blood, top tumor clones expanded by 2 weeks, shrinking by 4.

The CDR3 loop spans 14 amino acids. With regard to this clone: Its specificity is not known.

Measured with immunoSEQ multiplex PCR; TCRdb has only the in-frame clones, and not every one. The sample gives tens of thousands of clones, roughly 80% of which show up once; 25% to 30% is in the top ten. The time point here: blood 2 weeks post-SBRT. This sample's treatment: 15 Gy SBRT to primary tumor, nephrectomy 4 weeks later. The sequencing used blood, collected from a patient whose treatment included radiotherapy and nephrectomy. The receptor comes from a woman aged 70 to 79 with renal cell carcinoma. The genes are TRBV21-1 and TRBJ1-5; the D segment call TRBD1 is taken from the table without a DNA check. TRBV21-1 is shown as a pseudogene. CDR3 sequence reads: CASKRQVHNQPQHF. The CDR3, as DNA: TGTGCCAGCAAGAGACAGGTCCACAATCAGCCCCAGCATTTT.